This TCR beta chain was captured by sequencing in a study of T cells in localized non-small cell lung cancer. Study results and caveats: Heterogeneity is still possible, as just one tumor region was sequenced. In uninvolved adjacent lung, T cell clonality reached its highest value, exceeding tumor.

Measured with immunoSEQ multiplex PCR; TCRdb has only the in-frame clones, and not every one. The data hold 40,000 to 65,000 clones, with approximately 88% observed a single time. V was shortened by 4 bases and J by 3 bases, with 9 bases between the two germline ends. Germline V CDR1 and CDR2: SGHDN, FVKESK. This CDR3 has 13 amino acids. This clone was recorded only once. The antigen is not known. The sequencing here drew on peripheral blood mononuclear cells, taken before any cancer treatment. The receptor's source is a man aged 35-69 years with stage III lung adenocarcinoma. The chain recombines TRBV14 with TRBJ1-2; a weak D match, TRBD1 (5 bases). CDR3 sequence reads: CASSPARDYGYTF. The CDR3 DNA reads as TGTGCCAGCAGCCCGGCCAGGGACTATGGCTACACCTTC.